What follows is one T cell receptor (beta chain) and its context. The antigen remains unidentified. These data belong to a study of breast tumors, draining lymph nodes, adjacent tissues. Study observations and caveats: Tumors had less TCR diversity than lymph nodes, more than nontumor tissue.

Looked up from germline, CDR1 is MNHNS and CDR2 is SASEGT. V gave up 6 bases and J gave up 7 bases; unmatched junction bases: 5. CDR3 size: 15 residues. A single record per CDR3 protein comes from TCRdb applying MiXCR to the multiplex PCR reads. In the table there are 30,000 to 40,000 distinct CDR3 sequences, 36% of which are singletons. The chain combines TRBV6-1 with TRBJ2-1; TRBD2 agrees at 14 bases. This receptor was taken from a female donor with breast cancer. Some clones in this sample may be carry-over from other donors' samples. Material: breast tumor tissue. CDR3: CASRPGTSGGNEQFF. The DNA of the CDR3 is TGTGCCAGCAGACCCGGGACTAGCGGGGGAAATGAGCAGTTCTTC.